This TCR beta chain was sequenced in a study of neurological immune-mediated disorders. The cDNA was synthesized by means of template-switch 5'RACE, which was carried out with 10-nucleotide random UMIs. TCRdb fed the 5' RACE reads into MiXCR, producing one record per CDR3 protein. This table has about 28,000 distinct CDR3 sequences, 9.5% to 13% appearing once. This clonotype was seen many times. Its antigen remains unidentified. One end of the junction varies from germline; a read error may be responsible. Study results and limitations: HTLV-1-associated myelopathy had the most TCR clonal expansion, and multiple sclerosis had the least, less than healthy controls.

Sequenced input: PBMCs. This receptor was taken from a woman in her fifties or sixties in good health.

CDR3 sequence (DNA): TGTGCCAGCAGTAACAGGGGACTCTACAATGAGCAGTTATTC. Translating it yields CASSNRGLYNEQLF. The J gene is TRBJ2-1, the V gene TRBV6-5; TRBD1 is a possible D gene (7 bases). This CDR3 comprises 14 residues. Germline V lookup: CDR1 MNHEY, CDR2 SVGAGI.